The T cell receptor beta chain described here comes from a study of blood T cell repertoires in COVID-19. Turning to the study itself: PBMCs, B-cell-depleted T cells, or T cells were the source of the cDNA or gDNA that made up the material.

Authors' processing steps: Reference gene primer amplification gave estimated nucleated cell counts. Here immunoSEQ multiplex PCR was the method, and the copy in TCRdb shows in-frame clones only, minus some. V and J calls plus clone size are reproduced from that table; the DNA served to infer D and trimming. The table has 150,000 to 200,000 clones, about 90% seen once. This CDR3 has 15 residues. Germline lookup yields CDR1 SEHNR and CDR2 FQNEAQ (reference sequence). Trimming shortened V by 0 bases and J by 3 bases, and 10 bases separated the two germline ends. This clonotype originated in a woman in her 70s with acute or convalescent COVID-19. V gene TRBV7-9 combines with J gene TRBJ2-3, with D unclear. The sample was peripheral blood. This CDR3 reads CASSLARGLTDTQYF. DNA of the CDR3: TGTGCCAGCAGCTTAGCGCGTGGTCTGACAGATACGCAGTATTTT.